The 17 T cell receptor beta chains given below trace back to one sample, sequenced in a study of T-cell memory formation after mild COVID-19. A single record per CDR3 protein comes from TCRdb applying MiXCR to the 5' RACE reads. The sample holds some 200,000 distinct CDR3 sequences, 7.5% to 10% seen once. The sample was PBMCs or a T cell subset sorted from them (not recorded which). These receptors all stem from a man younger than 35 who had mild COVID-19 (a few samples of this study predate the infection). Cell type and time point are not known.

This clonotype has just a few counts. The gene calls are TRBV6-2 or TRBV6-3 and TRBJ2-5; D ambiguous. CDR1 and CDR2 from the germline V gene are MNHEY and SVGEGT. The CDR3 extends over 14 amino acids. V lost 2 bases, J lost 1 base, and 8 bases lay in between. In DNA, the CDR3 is TGTGCCAGCAGTTACGGAAGCGCCCAAGAGACCCAGTACTTC. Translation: CASSYGSAQETQYF.

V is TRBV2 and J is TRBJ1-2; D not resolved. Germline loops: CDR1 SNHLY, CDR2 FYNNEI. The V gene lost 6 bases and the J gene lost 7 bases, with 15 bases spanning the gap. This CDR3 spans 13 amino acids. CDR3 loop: CASRAGGSIGYTF. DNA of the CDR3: TGTGCCAGCAGGGCGGGCGGCTCTATTGGCTACACCTTC.

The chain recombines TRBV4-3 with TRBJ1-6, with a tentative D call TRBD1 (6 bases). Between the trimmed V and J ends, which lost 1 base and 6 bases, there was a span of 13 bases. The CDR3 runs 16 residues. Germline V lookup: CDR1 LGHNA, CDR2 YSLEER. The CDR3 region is CASSQGVQGLNSPLHF. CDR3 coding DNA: TGCGCCAGCAGCCAAGGGGTGCAGGGGCTTAATTCACCCCTCCACTTT.

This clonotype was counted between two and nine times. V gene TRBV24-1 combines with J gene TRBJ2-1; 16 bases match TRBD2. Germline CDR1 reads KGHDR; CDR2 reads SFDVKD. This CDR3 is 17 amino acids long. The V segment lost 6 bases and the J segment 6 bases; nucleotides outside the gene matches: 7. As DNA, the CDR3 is TGTGCCACCAGTTCCGGGACTAGCGGGGGGGCACTCAATGAGCAGTTCTTC. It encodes CATSSGTSGGALNEQFF.

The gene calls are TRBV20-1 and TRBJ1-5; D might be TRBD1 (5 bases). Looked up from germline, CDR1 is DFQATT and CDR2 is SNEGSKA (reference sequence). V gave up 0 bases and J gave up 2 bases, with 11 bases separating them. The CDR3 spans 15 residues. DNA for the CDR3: TGCAGTGCTAGAGAGGGGGAAACGGGCAATCAGCCCCAGCATTTT. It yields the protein CSAREGETGNQPQHF.

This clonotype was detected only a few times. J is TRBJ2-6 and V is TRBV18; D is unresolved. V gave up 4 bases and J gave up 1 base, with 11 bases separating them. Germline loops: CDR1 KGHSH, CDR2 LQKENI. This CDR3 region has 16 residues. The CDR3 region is CASSLSSGSGANVLTF. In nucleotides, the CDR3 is TGTGCCAGCTCACTTAGTTCCGGATCTGGGGCCAACGTCCTGACTTTC.

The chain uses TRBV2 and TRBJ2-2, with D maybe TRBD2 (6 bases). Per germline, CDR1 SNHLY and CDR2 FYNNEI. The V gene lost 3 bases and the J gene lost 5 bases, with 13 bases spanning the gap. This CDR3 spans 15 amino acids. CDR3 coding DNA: TGTGCCAGCAGTGAGCAATTGGGGGGAACCGGGGAGCTGTTTTTT. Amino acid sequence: CASSEQLGGTGELFF.

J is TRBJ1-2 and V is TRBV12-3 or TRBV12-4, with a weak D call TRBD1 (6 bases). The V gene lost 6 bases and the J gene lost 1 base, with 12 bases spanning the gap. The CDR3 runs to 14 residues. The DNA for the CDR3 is TGTGCCAGCAGACTGCAACAGGGTAACTATGGCTACACCTTC. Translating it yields CASRLQQGNYGYTF.

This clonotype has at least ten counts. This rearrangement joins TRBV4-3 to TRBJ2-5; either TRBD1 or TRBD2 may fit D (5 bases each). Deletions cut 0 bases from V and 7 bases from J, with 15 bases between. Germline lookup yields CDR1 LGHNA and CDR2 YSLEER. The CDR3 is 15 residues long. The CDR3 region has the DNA TGCGCCAGCAGCCAAGAACCGGGACCTGGGGGGACCCAGTACTTC. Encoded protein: CASSQEPGPGGTQYF.

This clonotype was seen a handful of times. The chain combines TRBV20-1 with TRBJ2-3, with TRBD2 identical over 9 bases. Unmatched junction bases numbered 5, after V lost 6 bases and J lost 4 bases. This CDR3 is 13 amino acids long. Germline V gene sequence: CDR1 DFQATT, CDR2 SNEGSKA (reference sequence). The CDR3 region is CSATGLASDTQYF. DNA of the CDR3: TGCAGTGCCACGGGACTAGCATCAGATACGCAGTATTTT.

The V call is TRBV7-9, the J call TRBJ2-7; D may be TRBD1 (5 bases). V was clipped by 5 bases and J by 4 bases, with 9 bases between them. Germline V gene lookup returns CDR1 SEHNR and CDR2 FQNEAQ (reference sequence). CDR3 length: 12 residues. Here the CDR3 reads CASSRRQYEQYF. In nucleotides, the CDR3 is TGTGCCAGCAGCCGTAGACAGTACGAGCAGTACTTC.

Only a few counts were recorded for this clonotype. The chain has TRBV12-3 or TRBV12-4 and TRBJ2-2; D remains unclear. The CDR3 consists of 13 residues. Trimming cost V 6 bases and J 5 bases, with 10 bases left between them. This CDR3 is CASRPEQTGELFF. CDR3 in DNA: TGTGCCAGCAGGCCGGAACAGACCGGGGAGCTGTTTTTT.

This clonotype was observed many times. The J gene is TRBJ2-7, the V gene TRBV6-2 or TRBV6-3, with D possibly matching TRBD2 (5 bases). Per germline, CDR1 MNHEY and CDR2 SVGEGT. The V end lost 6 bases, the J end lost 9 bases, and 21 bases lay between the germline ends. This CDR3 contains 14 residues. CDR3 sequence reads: CASSLRTGLTAQYF. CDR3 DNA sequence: TGTGCCAGCAGCCTACGGACCGGACTGACGGCGCAGTACTTC.

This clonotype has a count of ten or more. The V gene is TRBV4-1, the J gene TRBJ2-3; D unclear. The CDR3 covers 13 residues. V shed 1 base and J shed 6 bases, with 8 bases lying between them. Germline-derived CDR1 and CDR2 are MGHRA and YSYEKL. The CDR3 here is CASSQGGVDTQYF. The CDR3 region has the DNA TGCGCCAGCAGCCAAGGTGGGGTGGATACGCAGTATTTT.

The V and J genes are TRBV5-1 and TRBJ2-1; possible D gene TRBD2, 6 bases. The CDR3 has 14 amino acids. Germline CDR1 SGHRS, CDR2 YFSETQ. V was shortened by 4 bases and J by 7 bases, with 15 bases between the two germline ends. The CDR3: CASSPGSRGNEQFF. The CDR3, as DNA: TGCGCCAGCAGCCCCGGTAGCCGGGGGAATGAGCAGTTCTTC.

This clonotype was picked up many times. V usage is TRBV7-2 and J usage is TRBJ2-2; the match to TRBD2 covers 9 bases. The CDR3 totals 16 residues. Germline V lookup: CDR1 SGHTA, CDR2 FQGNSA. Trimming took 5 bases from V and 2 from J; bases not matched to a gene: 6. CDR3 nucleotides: TGTGCCAGCAGCCCGCGGGGGGGCTCTAACACCGGGGAGCTGTTTTTT. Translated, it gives CASSPRGGSNTGELFF.

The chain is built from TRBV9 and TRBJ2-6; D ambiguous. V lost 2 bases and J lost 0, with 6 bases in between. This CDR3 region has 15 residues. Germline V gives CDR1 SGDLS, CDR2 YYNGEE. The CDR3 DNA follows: TGTGCCAGCAGCGTGGGCGTCTCTGGGGCCAACGTCCTGACTTTC. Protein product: CASSVGVSGANVLTF.